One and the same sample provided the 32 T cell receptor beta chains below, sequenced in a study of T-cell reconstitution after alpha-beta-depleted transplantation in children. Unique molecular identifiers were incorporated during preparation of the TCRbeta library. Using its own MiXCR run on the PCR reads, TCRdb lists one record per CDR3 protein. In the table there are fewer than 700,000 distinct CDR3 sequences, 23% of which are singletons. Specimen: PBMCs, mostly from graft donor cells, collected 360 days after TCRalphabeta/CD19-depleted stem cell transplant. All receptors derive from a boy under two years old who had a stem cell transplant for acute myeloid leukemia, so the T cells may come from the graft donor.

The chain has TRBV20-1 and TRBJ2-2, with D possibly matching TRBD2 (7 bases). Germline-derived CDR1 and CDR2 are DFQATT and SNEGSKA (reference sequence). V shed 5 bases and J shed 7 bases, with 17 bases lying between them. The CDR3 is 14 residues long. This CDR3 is CSAPRGGRSGELFF. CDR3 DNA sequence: TGCAGTGCTCCTAGGGGGGGCAGAAGCGGGGAGCTGTTTTTT.

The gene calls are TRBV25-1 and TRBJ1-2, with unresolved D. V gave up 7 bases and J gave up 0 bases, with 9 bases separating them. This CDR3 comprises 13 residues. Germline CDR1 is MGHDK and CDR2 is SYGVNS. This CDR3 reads CASNGGTNYGYTF. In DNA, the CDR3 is TGTGCCAGCAACGGAGGGACTAACTATGGCTACACCTTC.

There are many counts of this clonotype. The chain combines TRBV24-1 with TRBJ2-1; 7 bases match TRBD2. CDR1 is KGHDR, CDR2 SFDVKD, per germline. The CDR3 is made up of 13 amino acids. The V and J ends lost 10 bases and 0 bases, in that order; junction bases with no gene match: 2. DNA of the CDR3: TGTGCCACTACGGGAGGCTCCTACAATGAGCAGTTCTTC. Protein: CATTGGSYNEQFF.

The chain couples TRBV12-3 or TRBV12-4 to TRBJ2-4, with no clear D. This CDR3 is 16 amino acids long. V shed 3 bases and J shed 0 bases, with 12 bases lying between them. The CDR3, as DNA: TGTGCCAGCAGTTTTGAAGGAAACTTAGCCAAAAACATTCAGTACTTC. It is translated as CASSFEGNLAKNIQYF.

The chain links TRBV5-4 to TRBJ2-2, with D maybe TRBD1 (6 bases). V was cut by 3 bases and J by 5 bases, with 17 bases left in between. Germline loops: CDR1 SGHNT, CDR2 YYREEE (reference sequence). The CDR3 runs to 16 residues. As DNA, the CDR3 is TGTGCCAGCAGCTCACAGGGACAAGGAAGGACCGGGGAGCTGTTTTTT. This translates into CASSSQGQGRTGELFF. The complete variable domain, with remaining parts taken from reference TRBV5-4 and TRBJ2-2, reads ETGVTQSPTHLIKTRGQQVTLRCSSQSGHNTVSWYQQALGQGPQFIFQYYREEENGRGNFPPRFSGLQFPNYSSELNVNALELDDSALYLCASSSQGQGRTGELFFGEGSRLTVL.

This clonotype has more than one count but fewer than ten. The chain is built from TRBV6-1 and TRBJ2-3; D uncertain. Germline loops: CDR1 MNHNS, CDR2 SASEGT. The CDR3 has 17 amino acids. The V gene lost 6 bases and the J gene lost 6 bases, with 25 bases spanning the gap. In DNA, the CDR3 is TGTGCCAGCAGCCGAAGGACGTACTCCCCCGTGGTGGATACGCAGTATTTT. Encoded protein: CASSRRTYSPVVDTQYF.

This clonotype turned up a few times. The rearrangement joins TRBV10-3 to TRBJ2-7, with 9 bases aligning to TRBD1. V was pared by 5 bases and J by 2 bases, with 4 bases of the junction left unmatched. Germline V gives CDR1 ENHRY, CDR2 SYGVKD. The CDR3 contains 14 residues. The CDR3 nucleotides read TGTGCCATCAGTCCCGGGACAGGGCCCTACGAGCAGTACGTC. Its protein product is CAISPGTGPYEQYV.

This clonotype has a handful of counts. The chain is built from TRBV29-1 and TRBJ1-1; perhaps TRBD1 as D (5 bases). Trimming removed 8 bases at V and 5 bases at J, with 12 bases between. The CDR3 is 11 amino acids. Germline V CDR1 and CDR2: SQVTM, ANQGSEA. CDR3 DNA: TGCAGCTCTCAGGGACGGACTGAAGCTTTCTTT. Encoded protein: CSSQGRTEAFF.

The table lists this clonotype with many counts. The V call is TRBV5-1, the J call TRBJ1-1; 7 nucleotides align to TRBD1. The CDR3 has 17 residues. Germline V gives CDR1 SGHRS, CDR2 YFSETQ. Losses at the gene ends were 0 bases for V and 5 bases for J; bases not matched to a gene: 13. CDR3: CASSLATRGFLGTEAFF. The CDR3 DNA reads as TGCGCCAGCAGCTTGGCAACCAGGGGGTTCCTGGGGACTGAAGCTTTCTTT.

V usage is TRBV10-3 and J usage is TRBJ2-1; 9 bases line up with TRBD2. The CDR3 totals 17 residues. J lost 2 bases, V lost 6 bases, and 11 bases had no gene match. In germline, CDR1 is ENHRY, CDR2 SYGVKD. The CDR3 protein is CAISPNPRGGAYNEQFF. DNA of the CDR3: TGTGCCATCAGCCCGAATCCGCGGGGGGGGGCCTACAATGAGCAGTTCTTC.

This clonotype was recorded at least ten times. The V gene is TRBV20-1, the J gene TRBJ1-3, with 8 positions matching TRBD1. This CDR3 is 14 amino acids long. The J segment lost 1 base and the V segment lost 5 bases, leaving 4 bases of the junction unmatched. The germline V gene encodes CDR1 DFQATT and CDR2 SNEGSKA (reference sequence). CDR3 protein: CSARQGRSGNTIYF. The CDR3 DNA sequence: TGCAGTGCTCGACAGGGGAGATCTGGAAACACCATATATTTT.

CDR3 sequence reads: CASSLNGRGRETQYF. CDR3 nucleotide sequence: TGTGCCAGCAGCTTAAATGGCAGGGGCAGGGAGACCCAGTACTTC. The rearrangement joins TRBV11-2 to TRBJ2-5, with a possible D match to TRBD1 (6 bases). Deletions cut 2 bases from V and 5 bases from J, with 15 bases between. The germline CDR1 and CDR2 sequences are SGHAT and FQNNGV. The CDR3 length is 15 residues. Full variable domain (missing parts from reference TRBV11-2 and TRBJ2-5): EAGVAQSPRYKIIEKRQSVAFWCNPISGHATLYWYQQILGQGPKLLIQFQNNGVVDDSQLPKDRFSAERLKGVDSTLKIQPAKLEDSAVYLCASSLNGRGRETQYFGPGTRLLVL.

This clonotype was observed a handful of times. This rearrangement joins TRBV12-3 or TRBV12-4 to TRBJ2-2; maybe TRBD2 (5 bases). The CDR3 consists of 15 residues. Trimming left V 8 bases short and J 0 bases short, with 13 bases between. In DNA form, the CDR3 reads TGTGCCAGCTCGGGCCTAGCTACGAACACCGGGGAGCTGTTTTTT. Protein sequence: CASSGLATNTGELFF.

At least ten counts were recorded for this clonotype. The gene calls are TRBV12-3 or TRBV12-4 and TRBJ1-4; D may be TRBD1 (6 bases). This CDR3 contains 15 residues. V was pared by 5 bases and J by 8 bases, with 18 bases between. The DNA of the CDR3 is TGTGCCAGCAGTCCGAGGGGGGGACTTGCCGAAAAACTGTTTTTT. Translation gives CASSPRGGLAEKLFF.

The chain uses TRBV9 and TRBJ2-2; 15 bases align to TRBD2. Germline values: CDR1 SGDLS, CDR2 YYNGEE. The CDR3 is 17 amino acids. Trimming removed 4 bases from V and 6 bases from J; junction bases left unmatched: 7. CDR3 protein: CASSPPGLAGGAGELFF. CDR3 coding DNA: TGTGCCAGCAGCCCCCCGGGACTAGCGGGGGGTGCCGGGGAGCTGTTTTTT. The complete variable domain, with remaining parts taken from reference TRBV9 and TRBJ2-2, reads DSGVTQTPKHLITATGQRVTLRCSPRSGDLSVYWYQQSLDQGLQFLIQYYNGEERAKGNILERFSAQQFPDLHSELNLSSLELGDSALYFCASSPPGLAGGAGELFFGEGSRLTVL.

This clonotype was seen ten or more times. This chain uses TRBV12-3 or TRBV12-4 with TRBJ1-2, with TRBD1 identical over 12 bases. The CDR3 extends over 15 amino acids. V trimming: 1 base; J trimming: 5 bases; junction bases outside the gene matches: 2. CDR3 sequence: CASSLGGQGAYGYTF. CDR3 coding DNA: TGTGCCAGCAGTTTAGGGGGACAGGGGGCTTATGGCTACACCTTC.

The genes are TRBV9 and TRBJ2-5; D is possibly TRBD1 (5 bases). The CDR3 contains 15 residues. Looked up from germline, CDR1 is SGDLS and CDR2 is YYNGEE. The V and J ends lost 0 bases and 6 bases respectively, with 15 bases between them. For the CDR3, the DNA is TGTGCCAGCAGCGTAGACGGGCAGGGTATGAAGACCCAGTACTTC. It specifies CASSVDGQGMKTQYF.

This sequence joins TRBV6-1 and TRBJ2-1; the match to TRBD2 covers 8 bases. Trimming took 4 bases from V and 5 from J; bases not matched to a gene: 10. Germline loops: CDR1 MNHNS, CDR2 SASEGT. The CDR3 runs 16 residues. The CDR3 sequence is CASSATSGLPHNEQFF. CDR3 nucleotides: TGTGCCAGCAGTGCTACTAGCGGCCTCCCCCACAATGAGCAGTTCTTC.

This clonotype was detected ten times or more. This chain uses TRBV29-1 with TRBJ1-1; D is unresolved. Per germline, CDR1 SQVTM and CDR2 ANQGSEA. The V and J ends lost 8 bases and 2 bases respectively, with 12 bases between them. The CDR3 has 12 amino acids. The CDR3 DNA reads TGCAGCTCCCAACCTCTCAACACTGAAGCTTTCTTT. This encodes CSSQPLNTEAFF. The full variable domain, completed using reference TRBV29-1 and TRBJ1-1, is SAVISQKPSRDICQRGTSLTIQCQVDSQVTMMFWYRQQPGQSLTLIATANQGSEATYESGFVIDKFPISRPNLTFSTLTVSNMSPEDSSIYLCSSQPLNTEAFFGQGTRLTVV.

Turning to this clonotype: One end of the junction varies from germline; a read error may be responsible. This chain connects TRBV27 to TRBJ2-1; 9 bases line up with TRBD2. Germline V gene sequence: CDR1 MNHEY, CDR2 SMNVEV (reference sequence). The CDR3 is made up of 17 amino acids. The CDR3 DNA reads TGTGCCGGCAGTTTAAGAGGGCCTAGCGGGGCATACAATGAGCAGTTCTTC. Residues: CAGSLRGPSGAYNEQFF.

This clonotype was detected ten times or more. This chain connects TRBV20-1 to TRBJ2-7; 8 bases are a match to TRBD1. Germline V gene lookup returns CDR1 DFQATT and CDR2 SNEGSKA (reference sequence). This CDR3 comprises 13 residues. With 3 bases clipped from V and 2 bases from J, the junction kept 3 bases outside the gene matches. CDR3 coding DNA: TGCAGTGCTAGGGCGGACAGGGCCTACGAGCAGTACTTC. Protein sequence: CSARADRAYEQYF.

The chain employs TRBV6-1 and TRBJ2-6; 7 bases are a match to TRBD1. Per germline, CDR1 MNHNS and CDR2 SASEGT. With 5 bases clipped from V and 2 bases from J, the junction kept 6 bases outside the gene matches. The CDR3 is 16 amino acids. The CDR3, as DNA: TGTGCCAGCAGTCCCGACAGGGTGGCTGGGGCCAACGTCCTGACTTTC. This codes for CASSPDRVAGANVLTF.

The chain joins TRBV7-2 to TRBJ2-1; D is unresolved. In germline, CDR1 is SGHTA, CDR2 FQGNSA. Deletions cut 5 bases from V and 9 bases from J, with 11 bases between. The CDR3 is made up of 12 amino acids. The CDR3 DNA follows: TGTGCCAGCAGCCCCCCTCTGGGTGAGCAGTTCTTC. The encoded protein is CASSPPLGEQFF.

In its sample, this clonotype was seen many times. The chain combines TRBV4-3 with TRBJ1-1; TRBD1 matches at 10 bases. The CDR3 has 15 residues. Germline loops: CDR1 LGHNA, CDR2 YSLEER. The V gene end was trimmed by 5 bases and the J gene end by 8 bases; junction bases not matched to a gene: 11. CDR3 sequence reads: CASSEGQGEATEAFF. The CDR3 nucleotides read TGCGCCAGCAGCGAAGGACAGGGGGAGGCAACGGAAGCTTTCTTT.

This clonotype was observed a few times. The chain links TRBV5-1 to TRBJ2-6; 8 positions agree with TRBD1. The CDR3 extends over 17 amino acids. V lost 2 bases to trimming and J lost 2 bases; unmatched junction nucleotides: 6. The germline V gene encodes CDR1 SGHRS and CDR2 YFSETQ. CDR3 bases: TGCGCCAGCAGCTTCAGGGGGCAGGGGACTGGGGCCAACGTCCTGACTTTC. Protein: CASSFRGQGTGANVLTF.

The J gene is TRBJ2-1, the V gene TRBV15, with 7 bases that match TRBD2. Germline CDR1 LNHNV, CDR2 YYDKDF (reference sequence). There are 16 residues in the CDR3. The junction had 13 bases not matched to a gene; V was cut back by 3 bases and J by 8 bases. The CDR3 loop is CATSRDPGLPLDEQFF. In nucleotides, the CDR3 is TGTGCCACCAGCAGGGACCCGGGACTACCATTAGATGAGCAGTTCTTC. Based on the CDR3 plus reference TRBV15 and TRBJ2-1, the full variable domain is DAMVIQNPRYQVTQFGKPVTLSCSQTLNHNVMYWYQQKSSQAPKLLFHYYDKDFNNEADTPDNFQSRRPNTSFCFLDIRSPGLGDTAMYLCATSRDPGLPLDEQFFGPGTRLTVL.

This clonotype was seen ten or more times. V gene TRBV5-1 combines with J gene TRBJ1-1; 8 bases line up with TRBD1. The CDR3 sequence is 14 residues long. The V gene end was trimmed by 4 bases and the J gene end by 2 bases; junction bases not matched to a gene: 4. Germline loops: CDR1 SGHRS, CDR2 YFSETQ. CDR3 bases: TGCGCCAGCAGCAGGGGACAGGATAACACTGAAGCTTTCTTT. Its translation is CASSRGQDNTEAFF.

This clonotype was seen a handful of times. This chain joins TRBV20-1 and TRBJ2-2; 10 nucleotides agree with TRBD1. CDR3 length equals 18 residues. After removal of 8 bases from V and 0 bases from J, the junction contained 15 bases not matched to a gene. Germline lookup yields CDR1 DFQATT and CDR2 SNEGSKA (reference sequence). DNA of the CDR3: TGCAGTTTTTCCGGGACAGGGGCCCCTGGGGCGAACACCGGGGAGCTGTTTTTT. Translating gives CSFSGTGAPGANTGELFF.

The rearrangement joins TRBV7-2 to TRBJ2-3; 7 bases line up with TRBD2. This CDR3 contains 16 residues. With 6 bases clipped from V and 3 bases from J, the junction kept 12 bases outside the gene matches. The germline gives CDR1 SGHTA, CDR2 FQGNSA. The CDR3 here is CASSLGSSGGTDTQYF. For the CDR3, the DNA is TGTGCCAGCAGTCTGGGGTCTAGCGGTGGGACAGATACGCAGTATTTT.

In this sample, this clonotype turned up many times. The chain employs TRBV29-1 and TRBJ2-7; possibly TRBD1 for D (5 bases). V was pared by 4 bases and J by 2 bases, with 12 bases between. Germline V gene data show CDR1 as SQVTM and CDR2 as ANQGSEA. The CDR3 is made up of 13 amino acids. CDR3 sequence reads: CSVATALTYEQYF. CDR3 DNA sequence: TGCAGCGTTGCGACAGCCTTAACCTACGAGCAGTACTTC.

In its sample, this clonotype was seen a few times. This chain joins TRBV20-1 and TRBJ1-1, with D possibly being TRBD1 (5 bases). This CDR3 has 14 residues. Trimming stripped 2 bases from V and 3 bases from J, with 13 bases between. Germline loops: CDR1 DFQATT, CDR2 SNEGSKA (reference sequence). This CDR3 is CSARSAGGHTEAFF. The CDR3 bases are TGCAGTGCTAGATCGGCGGGGGGACACACTGAAGCTTTCTTT.

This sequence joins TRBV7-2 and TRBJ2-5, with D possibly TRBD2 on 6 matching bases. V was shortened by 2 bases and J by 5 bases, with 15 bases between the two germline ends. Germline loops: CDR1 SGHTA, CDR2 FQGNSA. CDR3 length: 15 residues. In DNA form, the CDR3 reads TGTGCCAGCAGCTTAAATCAACTAGCCCATGAGACCCAGTACTTC. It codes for CASSLNQLAHETQYF. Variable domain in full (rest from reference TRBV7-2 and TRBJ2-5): GAGVSQSPSNKVTEKGKDVELRCDPISGHTALYWYRQSLGQGLEFLIYFQGNSAPDKSGLPSDRFSAERTGGSVSTLTIQRTQQEDSAVYLCASSLNQLAHETQYFGPGTRLLVL.